This T cell receptor (beta chain) originates from a study of cytomegalovirus exposure and HLA in healthy donors. The germline V gene encodes CDR1 SSHAT and CDR2 FNYEAQ (reference sequence). The ends lost 5 bases at V and 8 bases at J; junction bases unmatched: 6. The CDR3 is 13 amino acids. Worth noting for this clone: Antigen: not known.

Clones were sequenced by immunoSEQ multiplex PCR, and TCRdb holds only the in-frame ones, with some missing. The sample lists 120,000 to 150,000 clones; just under 85% were seen once. Study-level findings and limits: Reports credit the classifier with highly specific, highly sensitive diagnosis of cytomegalovirus status. Rare sequences made up most TCRs, while some public TCRs were found in many donors. Later, an analysis found that TCR clusters from the first cohort tended to co-occur in the 110 or so validation repertoires.

The sample comprised PBMCs. The genes are TRBV7-7 and TRBJ1-1; 9 bases line up with TRBD1. This clonotype was obtained from a young woman in good health and CMV-seronegative. The CDR3 spells CASSPDRGSEAFF. The CDR3 DNA is TGTGCCAGCAGCCCCGACAGGGGGTCCGAAGCTTTCTTT. Full variable domain (rest looked up from reference TRBV7-7 and TRBJ1-1): GAGVSQSPRYKVTKRGQDVTLRCDPISSHATLYWYQQALGQGPEFLTYFNYEAQPDKSGLPSDRFSAERPEGSISTLTIQRTEQRDSAMYRCASSPDRGSEAFFGQGTRLTVV.